This TCR beta chain originates from a study of technical replicates of blood from a few donors. The repertoire was sequenced with immunoSEQ multiplex PCR; TCRdb's copy has only in-frame clones and lacks some. The sample holds about 97,000 clones, about 94% seen once. Germline assignment: CDR1 SGHTA and CDR2 FQGNSA. The CDR3 has 14 amino acids. The germline V and J ends were trimmed by 3 bases and 4 bases, with 10 bases remaining between them. Material: T cells isolated from PBMCs. This rearrangement joins TRBV7-2 to TRBJ2-1, with D possibly TRBD2 on 6 matching bases. The sequence derives from a human donor in good health. The CDR3 sequence: CASSFSGEYNEQFF. The CDR3 DNA follows: TGTGCCAGCAGCTTTTCGGGGGAGTACAATGAGCAGTTCTTC.